This T cell receptor (beta chain) was documented in a study of blood T cell repertoires in COVID-19. Patients of the Seattle cohort, enrolled during active infection, were followed longitudinally. Sequenced by immunoSEQ multiplex PCR; TCRdb stores in-frame clones only, minus some. The table shows 200,000 to 300,000 clones, with about nine tenths occurring only once. Looked up from germline, CDR1 is ENHRY and CDR2 is SYGVKD. The CDR3 totals 13 residues. The V end was cut by 3 bases, the J end by 7 bases, with 9 bases between. This clonotype was obtained from a person aged 18-29 years with COVID-19, enrolled during active disease. The chain uses TRBV10-3 and TRBJ1-4; no firm D call. The sequenced sample consisted of peripheral blood. This chain's CDR3 is CAISDGAIEKLFF. The CDR3 DNA is TGTGCCATCAGTGACGGAGCGATTGAAAAACTGTTTTTT.